This T cell receptor (beta chain) was retrieved from a study of T cells of healthy individuals. The germline V gene encodes CDR1 SQVTM and CDR2 ANQGSEA. V was pared by 1 base and J by 8 bases, with 13 bases of the junction left unmatched. The CDR3 has 15 amino acids. This clonotype was detected a few times. TCRdb reprocessed the 5' RACE reads via MiXCR and lists one record per CDR3 protein. The table includes roughly 76,000 distinct CDR3 sequences, 5% detected once. The chain has TRBV29-1 and TRBJ1-2; 7 nucleotides line up with TRBD1. The TCR comes from a female donor in good health. The CDR3 coding sequence is TGCAGCGTTGAAGCCCGGGACAGAAATACTTTCGGCTACACCTTC. It yields the protein CSVEARDRNTFGYTF.